This entry concerns a single T cell receptor (beta chain). The antigen is undetermined. The junction departs from germline at one end; a sequencing error may be responsible. Authors' analysis steps: The number of TCRs in each sample had a median of about 96,000 and spanned about 23,224 to 700,000. Each CDR3 protein gets one entry after TCRdb re-called the RACE reads with MiXCR. These V and J calls are TCRdb output, not the study's own analysis. This table holds 200,000 to 300,000 distinct CDR3 sequences, around 9.3% found once. Germline CDR1 is MNHEY and CDR2 is SVGEGT. CDR3 size: 14 residues. Time point meaning: pre-sensitization, week 0. Treatment denoted: therapeutic diphenylcyclopropenone sensitization with weekly scalp DPC. The data derive from a study of human T cells and chemical hapten exposure. Study details: Skin on the upper inner arm, about 2 cm by about 2 cm in size, was sensitized with 2% DPC. In the approximately 23-week study, patients were dosed weekly with diphenylcyclopropenone on the scalp throughout.

The study, taken as a whole, reports: Among expanded TCRs, significantly more large CDR3 similarity clusters formed than among controls.

The source was whole blood, collected in connection with sensitization to the hapten diphenylcyclopropenone (DPC). This receptor was taken from a middle-aged woman with alopecia areata. Some clones in this sample may be carry-over from other donors' samples. The chain joins TRBV6-2 or TRBV6-3 to TRBJ2-1, with D perhaps TRBD1 (6 bases). CDR3 in amino acids: CGSKPTGPYNEQFF. The CDR3 coding sequence is TGTGGCAGCAAACCGACAGGCCCCTACAATGAGCAGTTCTTC.